A single sample gave rise to the 13 T cell receptor beta chains below, sequenced in a study of memory CD4+ T cells and cytomegalovirus serostatus. Data came from immunoSEQ multiplex PCR; TCRdb stores just in-frame clones and leaves some out. In the table there are 27,000 or so clones, about three quarters of which are singletons. The sort gate was single viable CD3+CD4+CD8-CD45RO+ cells for memory CD4+ T cells. Sequencing was carried out using memory CD4+ T cells from blood. All receptors come from an adult in good health and CMV-seronegative.

This chain's CDR3 is CASTRPSGRDEQFF. The CDR3 coding sequence is TGTGCCAGCACTAGACCTAGCGGGAGGGATGAGCAGTTCTTC. The gene calls are TRBV6-6 and TRBJ2-1; 12 bases are shared with TRBD2. V dropped 7 bases and J dropped 8; count of bases not matched to a gene: 6. The CDR3 is made up of 14 amino acids. In germline, CDR1 is MNHNY, CDR2 SVGAGI (reference sequence).

The rearrangement links TRBV7-9 to TRBJ2-3; no reliable D call. Germline values: CDR1 SEHNR, CDR2 FQNEAQ (reference sequence). CDR3 length equals 13 residues. The ends were cut back, 5 bases at V and 9 bases at J, with 15 bases in the middle. The CDR3 is CASSVPQSDTQYF. CDR3 bases: TGTGCCAGCAGCGTACCTCAGAGCGACACGCAGTATTTT.

The chain joins TRBV5-1 to TRBJ2-6; 7 bases agree with TRBD1. Germline trimming cut 6 bases from V and 0 bases from J; bases unmatched to any gene: 12. This CDR3 is 18 amino acids long. Looked up from germline, CDR1 is SGHRS and CDR2 is YFSETQ. This CDR3 is CASNPDGTARSGANVLTF. CDR3 DNA sequence: TGCGCCAGCAACCCCGACGGGACAGCACGCTCTGGGGCCAACGTCCTGACTTTC.

This clone is medium-sized by share. The V call is TRBV7-2, the J call TRBJ1-2; D not resolved. The V and J ends lost 1 base and 5 bases respectively, with 8 bases between them. This CDR3 has 13 residues. Looked up from germline, CDR1 is SGHTA and CDR2 is FQGNSA. The CDR3 loop is CASSLGSAYGYTF. CDR3 in DNA: TGTGCCAGCAGCTTAGGCTCAGCTTATGGCTACACCTTC.

The J gene is TRBJ2-5, the V gene TRBV11-2; 7 bases match TRBD2. The germline V gene has CDR1 SGHAT and CDR2 FQNNGV. The CDR3 is 14 amino acids. The trim removed 4 bases at V and 5 bases at J, leaving 7 bases unmatched. Here the CDR3 DNA reads TGTGCCAGCAGCTCCTCTAGCGGTGGGGAGACCCAGTACTTC. It encodes CASSSSSGGETQYF.

This clone was seen only a few times. This chain connects TRBV7-9 to TRBJ1-2; D may be TRBD1 (5 bases). Germline values: CDR1 SEHNR, CDR2 FQNEAQ (reference sequence). This CDR3 contains 15 residues. Trimming took off 3 bases at V and 4 bases at J, with 15 bases between the two ends. The CDR3 loop is CASSLAIGGGYGYTF. The CDR3 bases are TGTGCCAGCAGCTTGGCTATTGGGGGTGGCTATGGCTACACCTTC.

V gene TRBV9 combines with J gene TRBJ2-7, with D possibly TRBD2 on 6 matching bases. V lost 0 bases, J lost 7 bases, and 11 bases lay in between. Germline CDR1 and CDR2: SGDLS and YYNGEE. CDR3 length: 13 residues. In nucleotides, the CDR3 is TGTGCCAGCAGCGTAGACTACGGGGGAGAGCAGTACTTC. Its protein product is CASSVDYGGEQYF.

The rearrangement uses TRBV7-2 and TRBJ2-5, with 10 bases aligning to TRBD2. Germline values: CDR1 SGHTA, CDR2 FQGNSA. After removal of 7 bases from V and 1 base from J, the junction contained 9 bases not matched to a gene. The CDR3 consists of 16 residues. The CDR3 protein is CASKTASGRVQETQYF. CDR3 DNA sequence: TGTGCCAGCAAAACGGCGAGCGGGAGGGTCCAAGAGACCCAGTACTTC.

The gene calls are TRBV7-2 and TRBJ2-3, with TRBD2 matching 7 bases. Germline V gives CDR1 SGHTA, CDR2 FQGNSA. V lost 5 bases, J lost 11 bases, and 10 bases stayed unmatched. CDR3 length equals 13 residues. CDR3 loop: CASSPNAGDGQYF. DNA for the CDR3: TGTGCCAGCAGCCCCAATGCGGGGGACGGGCAGTATTTT. The full variable domain, in which reference TRBV7-2 and TRBJ2-3 provide the parts outside the CDR3, is GAGVSQSPSNKVTEKGKDVELRCDPISGHTALYWYRQSLGQGLEFLIYFQGNSAPDKSGLPSDRFSAERTGGSVSTLTIQRTQQEDSAVYLCASSPNAGDGQYFGPGTRLTVL.

In its sample, this clone was seen a few times. The chain employs TRBV19 and TRBJ2-5, with 8 bases aligning to TRBD1. From germline, CDR1 is LNHDA and CDR2 SQIVND (reference sequence). J was trimmed by 3 bases and V by 6 bases; bases with no gene match: 9. The length of the CDR3 is 15 residues. DNA for the CDR3: TGTGCCAGTAGCCCACTGGACAGGGCAAAAGAGACCCAGTACTTC. This gives the protein CASSPLDRAKETQYF.

The rearrangement links TRBV25-1 to TRBJ1-3; the D gene is possibly TRBD1 (5 bases). This CDR3 is built from 14 residues. V lost 6 bases and J 0 bases, leaving 9 bases between the germline ends. Germline V lookup: CDR1 MGHDK, CDR2 SYGVNS. For the CDR3, the DNA is TGTGCCAGCAGCTCGACAGACTCTGGAAACACCATATATTTT. The encoded protein is CASSSTDSGNTIYF.

The J gene is TRBJ2-3, the V gene TRBV11-2; D is possibly TRBD2 (5 bases). CDR1 is SGHAT and CDR2 is FQNNGV in the germline V gene. This CDR3 spans 14 amino acids. Trimming removed 4 bases at V and 1 base at J, with 9 bases between. CDR3 region: CASSSSGRTDTQYF. The CDR3 DNA sequence: TGTGCCAGCAGCTCCAGCGGCCGCACAGATACGCAGTATTTT.

The chain recombines TRBV5-1 with TRBJ2-3, with D unclear. Germline lookup yields CDR1 SGHRS and CDR2 YFSETQ. The V gene lost 7 bases and the J gene lost 0 bases, with 9 bases spanning the gap. The CDR3 consists of 13 residues. CDR3 nucleotides: TGCGCCAGCGGTAAACCTAGCACAGATACGCAGTATTTT. Protein: CASGKPSTDTQYF.